Listed here are 11 T cell receptor beta chains from one sample, sequenced in a study of blood T cell repertoires in COVID-19. Here immunoSEQ multiplex PCR was the method, and the copy in TCRdb shows in-frame clones only, minus some. The repertoire includes 120,000 or so clones, over 75% of them detected once, and 17% sits in the top ten. The source material was peripheral blood. The receptors stem from a man younger than 40 with COVID-19, enrolled during active disease.

The chain combines TRBV5-6 with TRBJ1-2, with 10 nucleotides matching TRBD1. The CDR3 has 15 residues. V lost 2 bases, J lost 3 bases, and 4 bases stayed unmatched. The germline V gene has CDR1 SGHDT and CDR2 YYEEEE. In nucleotides, the CDR3 is TGTGCCAGCAGCTTTGGGACAGGGGCCGACTATGGCTACACCTTC. The encoded protein is CASSFGTGADYGYTF.

For the CDR3, the DNA is TGTGCCTGCGAAGTGACAGAGAATCAGCCCCAGCATTTT. It codes for CACEVTENQPQHF. This sequence joins TRBV6-5 and TRBJ1-5; TRBD1 might be the D (5 bases). The CDR3 loop spans 13 amino acids. V was trimmed by 11 bases and J by 4 bases, leaving 15 bases between them. Germline loops: CDR1 MNHEY, CDR2 SVGAGI.

This rearrangement joins TRBV27 to TRBJ1-1, with TRBD1 identical over 7 bases. The CDR3 is 14 residues long. With 7 bases clipped from V and 0 bases from J, the junction kept 5 bases outside the gene matches. CDR1 is MNHEY, CDR2 SMNVEV, per germline (reference sequence). The CDR3 is CASMVGGMNTEAFF. The CDR3 DNA reads as TGTGCCAGCATGGTAGGGGGCATGAACACTGAAGCTTTCTTT.

The genes are TRBV11-3 and TRBJ1-1; D possibly corresponds to TRBD1 (6 bases). CDR1 is SGHNT and CDR2 is YENEEA in the germline V gene. Trimming removed 5 bases from V and 4 bases from J, with 11 bases in between. The CDR3 consists of 13 residues. DNA for the CDR3: TGTGCCAGCAGCAACAGGGAAGGCACTGAAGCTTTCTTT. This sequence encodes CASSNREGTEAFF.

This chain connects TRBV6-5 to TRBJ1-1; TRBD1 matches at 7 bases. The germline CDR1 and CDR2 sequences are MNHEY and SVGAGI. The CDR3 is 13 amino acids. Trimming took 2 bases from V and 7 from J; bases not matched to a gene: 4. The CDR3 coding sequence is TGTGCCAGCAGTTACAACAGGGACAGTGAAGCTTTCTTT. It encodes CASSYNRDSEAFF.

The chain recombines TRBV7-9 with TRBJ2-7, with D possibly TRBD2 on 6 matching bases. Deletions cut 3 bases from V and 2 bases from J, with 8 bases between. The CDR3 extends over 13 amino acids. Germline CDR1 is SEHNR and CDR2 is FQNEAQ (reference sequence). This CDR3 reads CASSLRDAYEQYF. The CDR3, as DNA: TGTGCCAGCAGCTTGCGGGATGCCTACGAGCAGTACTTC.

The genes are TRBV4-3 and TRBJ2-1; 8 nucleotides agree with TRBD1. This CDR3 has 15 residues. J was trimmed by 6 bases and V by 0 bases; bases with no gene match: 4. Germline V gene sequence: CDR1 LGHNA, CDR2 YSLEER. CDR3 sequence (DNA): TGCGCCAGCAGCCAAGATTGGGACAGGATCAATGAGCAGTTCTTC. Amino acid sequence: CASSQDWDRINEQFF.

This clone was seen a handful of times. The V gene is TRBV9, the J gene TRBJ2-2; perhaps TRBD2 as D (6 bases). This CDR3 has 13 residues. The V gene lost 2 bases and the J gene lost 5 bases, with 7 bases spanning the gap. The germline V gene has CDR1 SGDLS and CDR2 YYNGEE. DNA of the CDR3: TGTGCCAGCAGCGTTGGGGGGACCGGGGAGCTGTTTTTT. Translated: CASSVGGTGELFF. Looking up the rest from reference TRBV9 and TRBJ2-2 gives the full variable domain: DSGVTQTPKHLITATGQRVTLRCSPRSGDLSVYWYQQSLDQGLQFLIQYYNGEERAKGNILERFSAQQFPDLHSELNLSSLELGDSALYFCASSVGGTGELFFGEGSRLTVL.

The CDR3 DNA is TGTGCCAGCAGTGAAGGGCGGAGGGGGGGTCAGCCCCAGCATTTT. Protein: CASSEGRRGGQPQHF. V is TRBV6-1 and J is TRBJ1-5, with D maybe TRBD1 (6 bases). The CDR3 runs to 15 residues. V was clipped by 1 base and J by 6 bases, with 13 bases between them. The germline V gene encodes CDR1 MNHNS and CDR2 SASEGT.

The J gene is TRBJ2-1, the V gene TRBV5-8, with 8 bases aligning to TRBD1. CDR1 SGHTS and CDR2 YDEGEE come from the germline V gene. CDR3 length: 15 amino acids. With V trimmed by 0 bases and J by 6 bases, 5 bases remained unmatched. The CDR3 bases are TGTGCCAGCAGCTTGGAGGCAGGGGGCTTCAATGAGCAGTTCTTC. Its translation: CASSLEAGGFNEQFF.

This clone was counted at least ten times. This chain uses TRBV18 with TRBJ1-2, with TRBD1 identical over 10 bases. Germline trimming cut 6 bases from V and 2 bases from J; bases unmatched to any gene: 6. Germline CDR1 and CDR2: KGHSH and LQKENI. The CDR3 sequence is 15 residues long. CDR3 nucleotides: TGTGCCAGCTCCAAGACAGGGGGCGAGAACTATGGCTACACCTTC. Its translation: CASSKTGGENYGYTF. Filled out from reference TRBV18 and TRBJ1-2, the complete variable domain reads NAGVMQNPRHLVRRRGQEARLRCSPMKGHSHVYWYRQLPEEGLKFMVYLQKENIIDESGMPKERFSAEFPKEGPSILRIQQVVRGDSAAYFCASSKTGGENYGYTFGSGTRLTVV.